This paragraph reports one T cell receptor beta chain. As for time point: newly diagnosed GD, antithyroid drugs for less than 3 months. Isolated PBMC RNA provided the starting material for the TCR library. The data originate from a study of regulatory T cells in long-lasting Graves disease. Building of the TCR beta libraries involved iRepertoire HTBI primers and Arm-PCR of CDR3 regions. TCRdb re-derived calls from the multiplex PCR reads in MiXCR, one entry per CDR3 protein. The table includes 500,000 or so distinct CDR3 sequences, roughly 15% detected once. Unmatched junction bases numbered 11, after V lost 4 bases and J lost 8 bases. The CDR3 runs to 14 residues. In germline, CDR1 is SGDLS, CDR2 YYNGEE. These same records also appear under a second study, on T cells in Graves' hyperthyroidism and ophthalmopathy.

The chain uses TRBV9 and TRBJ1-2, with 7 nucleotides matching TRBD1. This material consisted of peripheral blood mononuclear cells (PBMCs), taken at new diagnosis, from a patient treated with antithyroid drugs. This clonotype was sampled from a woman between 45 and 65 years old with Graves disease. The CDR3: CASSPGDSLLGYTF. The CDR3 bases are TGTGCCAGCAGCCCCGGGGACAGCCTCCTCGGCTACACCTTC.